Shown below are 27 T cell receptor beta chains from a single sample sequenced in a study of T cells in Graves' hyperthyroidism and ophthalmopathy. What was amplified from RNA transcripts were TCR beta CDR3 regions. The study used the HTBI primer set for a first-round RT-PCR of the TCR CDR3. TCRdb ran MiXCR on the multiplex PCR reads and lists one entry per CDR3 protein. The table includes 350,000 or so distinct CDR3 sequences, over 20% detected once. Sample: blood. The receptors were gathered from a woman in her 50s with Graves' hyperthyroidism.

This clonotype was recorded at least ten times. This chain joins TRBV28 and TRBJ2-7; D might be TRBD2 (7 bases). Trimming pared 3 bases from V and 7 bases from J, leaving 16 bases between. Germline CDR1 is MDHEN and CDR2 is SYDVKM. The CDR3 runs to 14 residues. CDR3 sequence: CASSFEGGPREQYF. CDR3 nucleotide sequence: TGTGCCAGCAGTTTCGAGGGGGGGCCCAGAGAGCAGTACTTC. Complete variable domain (other parts from reference TRBV28 and TRBJ2-7): DVKVTQSSRYLVKRTGEKVFLECVQDMDHENMFWYRQDPGLGLRLIYFSYDVKMKEKGDIPEGYSVSREKKERFSLILESASTNQTSMYLCASSFEGGPREQYFGPGTRLTVT.

This clonotype was seen repeatedly, ten times or more. The genes are TRBV27 and TRBJ1-1, with unresolved D. V lost 3 bases and J 1 base, leaving 6 bases between the germline ends. CDR1 is MNHEY, CDR2 SMNVEV, per germline (reference sequence). CDR3 length equals 13 residues. CDR3 sequence: CASSFQKNTEAFF. CDR3 sequence (DNA): TGTGCCAGCAGTTTTCAGAAGAACACTGAAGCTTTCTTT.

In this sample, this clonotype turned up many times. The chain carries TRBV11-1 and TRBJ1-2, with a tentative D call TRBD1 (6 bases). Trimming shortened V by 5 bases and J by 4 bases, and 11 bases separated the two germline ends. This CDR3 comprises 13 residues. Germline V lookup: CDR1 SGHAT, CDR2 FQDESV (reference sequence). The CDR3 here is CASSRQASYGYTF. The CDR3 DNA reads as TGTGCCAGCAGCCGACAGGCCAGCTATGGCTACACCTTC.

Ten or more counts support this clonotype. V usage is TRBV6-5 and J usage is TRBJ2-7, with TRBD1 matching over 11 bases. V lost 2 bases and J lost 2; bases outside the gene matches: 2. This CDR3 has 15 amino acids. Germline values: CDR1 MNHEY, CDR2 SVGAGI. The CDR3 DNA reads TGTGCCAGCAGTTACCCGGACAGGGGGCCCTACGAGCAGTACTTC. Translating it yields CASSYPDRGPYEQYF.

The sample holds a few counts of this clonotype. V and J are TRBV5-1 and TRBJ2-5, with TRBD2 identical over 10 bases. This CDR3 contains 14 residues. Germline CDR1 reads SGHRS; CDR2 reads YFSETQ. The ends lost 3 bases at V and 4 bases at J; junction bases unmatched: 3. The CDR3 DNA sequence: TGCGCCAGCAGCTCGAGACTAGCGGGAGAGACCCAGTACTTC. Amino acid sequence: CASSSRLAGETQYF.

There are a few counts of this clonotype. The rearrangement links TRBV11-2 to TRBJ2-5; TRBD1 agrees at 7 bases. The J segment lost 2 bases and the V segment lost 5 bases, leaving 11 bases of the junction unmatched. Germline CDR1 is SGHAT and CDR2 is FQNNGV. This CDR3 is 16 amino acids long. Here the CDR3 reads CASSQGDRVVQETQYF. CDR3 in DNA: TGTGCCAGCAGCCAAGGAGACAGGGTGGTACAAGAGACCCAGTACTTC.

The V gene is TRBV2, the J gene TRBJ2-1; TRBD1 matches at 9 bases. Trimming cost V 5 bases and J 8 bases; bases outside gene matches: 10. This CDR3 is 15 amino acids long. Per germline, CDR1 SNHLY and CDR2 FYNNEI. This CDR3 is CASSPGTGHRDEQFF. CDR3 in DNA: TGTGCCAGCAGTCCCGGGACAGGGCATCGGGATGAGCAGTTCTTC.

A few counts support this clonotype. The chain combines TRBV24-1 with TRBJ2-7, with D maybe TRBD1 (5 bases). Trimming took 2 bases from V and 6 from J, leaving 16 bases between them. This CDR3 region has 15 residues. CDR1 is KGHDR and CDR2 is SFDVKD in the germline V gene. In DNA form, the CDR3 reads TGTGCCACCAGTGATTCGACCAGGGATCCGCTCGAGCAGTACTTC. It specifies CATSDSTRDPLEQYF.

This clonotype was observed a handful of times. The chain couples TRBV11-2 to TRBJ1-3; D not resolved. Germline CDR1 is SGHAT and CDR2 is FQNNGV. With 1 base removed from V and 0 bases from J, the gap between germline ends came to 19 bases. CDR3 length: 19 residues. Here the CDR3 DNA reads TGTGCCAGCAGCTTAGGCTTTGATTTTAAAAGAAGCTCTGGAAACACCATATATTTT. Encoded protein: CASSLGFDFKRSSGNTIYF. Full variable domain (missing parts from reference TRBV11-2 and TRBJ1-3): EAGVAQSPRYKIIEKRQSVAFWCNPISGHATLYWYQQILGQGPKLLIQFQNNGVVDDSQLPKDRFSAERLKGVDSTLKIQPAKLEDSAVYLCASSLGFDFKRSSGNTIYFGEGSWLTVV.

This clonotype came up many times. The CDR3 loop reads CASSSGTSGITGELFF. CDR3 DNA sequence: TGCGCCAGCAGCTCTGGGACATCGGGGATCACCGGGGAGCTGTTTTTT. The chain joins TRBV5-1 to TRBJ2-2, with a possible D match to TRBD1 (6 bases). The germline V gene has CDR1 SGHRS and CDR2 YFSETQ. The CDR3 extends over 16 amino acids. The V end was cut by 3 bases, the J end by 4 bases, with 16 bases between.

The chain joins TRBV29-1 to TRBJ1-2; D not certain. Trimming shortened V by 7 bases and J by 6 bases, and 15 bases separated the two germline ends. The CDR3 contains 12 residues. Germline CDR1 is SQVTM and CDR2 is ANQGSEA. CDR3: CSARVTEDGYTF. CDR3 sequence (DNA): TGCAGCGCCCGGGTGACCGAGGATGGCTACACCTTC.

This clonotype has a handful of counts. The rearrangement links TRBV6-1 to TRBJ2-7, with D hard to call. Deletions cut 8 bases from V and 0 bases from J, with 20 bases between. The germline CDR1 and CDR2 sequences are MNHNS and SASEGT. The CDR3 sequence is 16 residues long. The CDR3 loop is CASARAGGRSSYEQYF. The DNA of the CDR3 is TGTGCCAGCGCCCGGGCTGGCGGTCGGAGCTCCTACGAGCAGTACTTC.

There are many counts of this clonotype. The gene calls are TRBV11-2 and TRBJ2-7; D is unclear. V lost 4 bases, J lost 4 bases, and 14 bases lay in between. The CDR3 totals 14 residues. Germline V gives CDR1 SGHAT, CDR2 FQNNGV. DNA of the CDR3: TGTGCCAGCAGCTACGGTGCCTTGGGGTACGAGCAGTACTTC. Protein product: CASSYGALGYEQYF.

This clonotype was observed a handful of times. V and J are TRBV3-1 and TRBJ1-3, with TRBD1 as a possible D gene (5 bases). The CDR3 length is 13 residues. Trimming took off 4 bases at V and 8 bases at J, with 12 bases between the two ends. Germline V lookup: CDR1 LGHDT, CDR2 YNNKEL (reference sequence). The CDR3 DNA is TGTGCCAGCAGCCCCAGGGAAGTGGACACCATATATTTT. The encoded protein is CASSPREVDTIYF.

Many counts were recorded for this clonotype. V and J are TRBV28 and TRBJ1-1; 8 positions match TRBD1. Germline V gene data show CDR1 as MDHEN and CDR2 as SYDVKM. The CDR3 extends over 12 amino acids. The CDR3 region is CVTQGARGEAFF. The CDR3 DNA is TGTGTTACCCAGGGGGCGCGGGGTGAAGCTTTCTTT.

This clonotype was observed a handful of times. V and J are TRBV29-1 and TRBJ2-7; no firm D call. V was cut by 4 bases and J by 5 bases, with 9 bases left in between. CDR1 and CDR2 (germline): SQVTM, ANQGSEA. There are 11 residues in the CDR3. The CDR3 nucleotides are TGCAGCGTTGCGGGCGGTCACGAGCAGTACTTC. This gives the protein CSVAGGHEQYF.

This clonotype was counted only a few times. V is TRBV5-1 and J is TRBJ2-2, with TRBD2 matching over 8 bases. V dropped 2 bases and J dropped 0; count of bases not matched to a gene: 3. Per germline, CDR1 SGHRS and CDR2 YFSETQ. The CDR3 loop spans 16 amino acids. CDR3 sequence: CASSLLADSNTGELFF. DNA of the CDR3: TGCGCCAGCAGCTTACTAGCGGATTCGAACACCGGGGAGCTGTTTTTT. Full variable domain (outside the CDR3, taken from reference TRBV5-1 and TRBJ2-2): KAGVTQTPRYLIKTRGQQVTLSCSPISGHRSVSWYQQTPGQGLQFLFEYFSETQRNKGNFPGRFSGRQFSNSRSEMNVSTLELGDSALYLCASSLLADSNTGELFFGEGSRLTVL.

This clonotype was detected once. This may be a read error: a much more frequent sequence differs by one nucleotide. This chain connects TRBV12-3 or TRBV12-4 to TRBJ2-2, with D perhaps being TRBD1 or TRBD2 (7 bases each). The CDR3 sequence is 11 residues long. For the CDR3, the DNA is TGTGCCAGCACCCAGGGGGGGGAGCTGTCTTTT. Translated: CASTQGGELSF.

As concerns this clonotype: This clone may be a read error of a much larger clone one base away. The V and J genes are TRBV7-3 and TRBJ2-5; 9 nucleotides agree with TRBD1. The germline V gene encodes CDR1 SGHTA and CDR2 FQGTGA. The CDR3 spans 16 residues. V dropped 2 bases and J dropped 3; count of bases not matched to a gene: 7. For the CDR3, the DNA is TGTGCCAGCAGCTTAGGCCCGGGACAGGGAAAAGAGACCCAGTACTTC. It is translated as CASSLGPGQGKETQYF.

This clonotype was seen repeatedly, ten times or more. V is TRBV2 and J is TRBJ2-1; TRBD1 is a possible D gene (6 bases). CDR3 length equals 13 residues. Trimming took off 4 bases at V and 6 bases at J, with 10 bases between the two ends. Looked up from germline, CDR1 is SNHLY and CDR2 is FYNNEI. The CDR3 sequence is CASSGTRGNEQFF. The CDR3 DNA is TGTGCCAGCAGTGGGACCAGGGGCAATGAGCAGTTCTTC.

This clonotype was detected a few times. The DNA of the CDR3 is TGCGCCAGCAGCTTGGAGGGAGGGATGGAGCCCCAGCATTTT. Translated, it gives CASSLEGGMEPQHF. The chain combines TRBV5-1 with TRBJ1-5; D is undetermined. Germline lookup yields CDR1 SGHRS and CDR2 YFSETQ. Trimming left V 0 bases short and J 8 bases short, with 12 bases between. This CDR3 contains 14 residues.

This clonotype was picked up many times. The chain employs TRBV5-1 and TRBJ2-2; D is perhaps TRBD1 (7 bases). V was clipped by 4 bases and J by 1 base, with 14 bases between them. Per the germline V gene, CDR1 is SGHRS and CDR2 is YFSETQ. The CDR3 extends over 16 amino acids. Here the CDR3 reads CASSKGGQMNTGELFF. Here the CDR3 DNA reads TGCGCCAGCAGCAAGGGGGGACAGATGAACACCGGGGAGCTGTTTTTT.

This clonotype turned up a few times. The genes are TRBV28 and TRBJ1-1; TRBD1 might be the D (5 bases). This CDR3 is built from 15 residues. Trimming stripped 5 bases from V and 1 base from J, with 14 bases between. Germline CDR1 reads MDHEN; CDR2 reads SYDVKM. In DNA, the CDR3 is TGTGCCAGCAGTCCCAGGGCAGGAGGGAACACTGAAGCTTTCTTT. This translates into CASSPRAGGNTEAFF.

This clonotype was seen a few times. The genes are TRBV10-3 and TRBJ2-3; 9 bases map to TRBD2. V shed 8 bases and J 0 bases; nucleotides not matched to a gene: 6. The CDR3 is 15 amino acids. The germline gives CDR1 ENHRY, CDR2 SYGVKD. The CDR3 sequence is CAILDSGSSTDTQYF. The CDR3 coding sequence is TGTGCCATCCTAGATAGCGGGAGTAGCACAGATACGCAGTATTTT.

This chain joins TRBV20-1 and TRBJ1-4; the match to TRBD1 covers 10 bases. Germline lookup yields CDR1 DFQATT and CDR2 SNEGSKA (reference sequence). The junction had 1 base not matched to a gene; V was cut back by 1 base and J by 8 bases. This CDR3 spans 13 amino acids. Here the CDR3 DNA reads TGCAGTGCTAGAGTGGGACAGGGGGAAAAACTGTTTTTT. It yields the protein CSARVGQGEKLFF.

This sequence joins TRBV18 and TRBJ1-5, with D possibly matching TRBD1 (5 bases). V lost 3 bases, J lost 4 bases, and 13 bases lay in between. The CDR3 totals 15 residues. The germline V gene encodes CDR1 KGHSH and CDR2 LQKENI. The CDR3 nucleotides are TGTGCCAGCTCACCCCCGGGACCGGGGAATCAGCCCCAGCATTTT. Protein sequence: CASSPPGPGNQPQHF.

This clonotype was recorded at least ten times. The chain recombines TRBV7-3 with TRBJ1-1; no clear D. V lost 4 bases to trimming and J lost 2 bases, with 8 bases between them. The germline gives CDR1 SGHTA, CDR2 FQGTGA. This CDR3 has 13 residues. The CDR3 protein is CASSSFHNTEAFF. DNA for the CDR3: TGTGCCAGCAGCTCCTTCCATAACACTGAAGCTTTCTTT.